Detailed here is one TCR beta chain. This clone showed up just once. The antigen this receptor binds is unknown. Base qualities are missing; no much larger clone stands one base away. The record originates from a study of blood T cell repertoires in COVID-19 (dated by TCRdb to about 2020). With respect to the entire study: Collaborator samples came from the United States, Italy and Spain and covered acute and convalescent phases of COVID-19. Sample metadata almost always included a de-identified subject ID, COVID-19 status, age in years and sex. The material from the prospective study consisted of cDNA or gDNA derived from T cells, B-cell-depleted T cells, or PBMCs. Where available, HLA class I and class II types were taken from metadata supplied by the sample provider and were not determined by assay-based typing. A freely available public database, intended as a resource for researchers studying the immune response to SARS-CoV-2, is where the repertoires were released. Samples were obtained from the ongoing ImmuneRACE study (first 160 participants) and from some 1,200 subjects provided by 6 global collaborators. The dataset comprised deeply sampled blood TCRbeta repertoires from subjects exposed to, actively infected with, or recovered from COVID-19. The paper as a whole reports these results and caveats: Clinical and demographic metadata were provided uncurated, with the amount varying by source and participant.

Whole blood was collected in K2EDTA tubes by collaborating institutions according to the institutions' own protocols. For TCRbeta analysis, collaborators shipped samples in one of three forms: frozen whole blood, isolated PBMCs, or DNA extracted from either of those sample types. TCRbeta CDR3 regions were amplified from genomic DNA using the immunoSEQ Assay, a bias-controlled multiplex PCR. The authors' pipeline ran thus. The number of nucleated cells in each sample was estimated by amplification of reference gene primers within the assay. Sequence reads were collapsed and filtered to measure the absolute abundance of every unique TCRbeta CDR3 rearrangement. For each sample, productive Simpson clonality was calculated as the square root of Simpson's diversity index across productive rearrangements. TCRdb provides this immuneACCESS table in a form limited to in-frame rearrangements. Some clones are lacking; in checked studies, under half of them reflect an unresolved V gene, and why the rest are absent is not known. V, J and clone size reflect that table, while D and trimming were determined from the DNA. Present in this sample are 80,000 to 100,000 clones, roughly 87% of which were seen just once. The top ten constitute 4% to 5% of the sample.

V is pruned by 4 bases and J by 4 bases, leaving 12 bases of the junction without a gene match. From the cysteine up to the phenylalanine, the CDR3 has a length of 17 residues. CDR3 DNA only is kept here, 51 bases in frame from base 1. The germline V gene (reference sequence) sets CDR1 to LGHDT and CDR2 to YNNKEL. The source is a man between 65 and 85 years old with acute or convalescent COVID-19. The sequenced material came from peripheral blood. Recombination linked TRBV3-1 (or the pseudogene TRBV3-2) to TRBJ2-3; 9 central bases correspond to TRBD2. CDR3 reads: CASSPWVSSGAPDTQYF. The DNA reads TGTGCCAGCAGCCCATGGGTGTCTAGCGGGGCCCCAGATACGCAGTATTTT.